This T cell receptor beta chain is from a study of breast tumors, draining lymph nodes, adjacent tissues. Notes on this clonotype: Antigen specificity is unknown.

CDR3 length: 14 amino acids. CDR1 is GTSNPN, CDR2 SVGIG, per germline (reference sequence). V was cut by 3 bases and J by 3 bases, with 15 bases left in between. Breast cancer patients provided tissue from their axillary draining lymph nodes. TCRdb reanalysed the multiplex PCR reads using MiXCR and keeps one entry per CDR3 protein. This table holds roughly 86,000 distinct CDR3 sequences, approximately 19% found once. Study results and caveats: Luminal-like breast cancer showed significantly greater tumor-nontumor repertoire similarity than basal-like breast cancer did. Tumor TCR diversity was below lymph nodes but above nontumor tissue. The lymph node origin of tumor T cells was framed as consistent with a hypothesis, not demonstrated. The data were judged consistent with most tumor T cells coming from lymph node and expanding in tumor.

This sequence originates from a female donor with breast cancer. Some clones in this sample may be carry-over from other donors' samples. Sample: axillary lymph node tissue. The chain recombines TRBV30 with TRBJ2-7, with D perhaps matching TRBD2 (6 bases). The CDR3 DNA reads as TGTGCCTGGAGCCAAGATAGCGGACTCTACGAGCAGTACTTC. It codes for CAWSQDSGLYEQYF.